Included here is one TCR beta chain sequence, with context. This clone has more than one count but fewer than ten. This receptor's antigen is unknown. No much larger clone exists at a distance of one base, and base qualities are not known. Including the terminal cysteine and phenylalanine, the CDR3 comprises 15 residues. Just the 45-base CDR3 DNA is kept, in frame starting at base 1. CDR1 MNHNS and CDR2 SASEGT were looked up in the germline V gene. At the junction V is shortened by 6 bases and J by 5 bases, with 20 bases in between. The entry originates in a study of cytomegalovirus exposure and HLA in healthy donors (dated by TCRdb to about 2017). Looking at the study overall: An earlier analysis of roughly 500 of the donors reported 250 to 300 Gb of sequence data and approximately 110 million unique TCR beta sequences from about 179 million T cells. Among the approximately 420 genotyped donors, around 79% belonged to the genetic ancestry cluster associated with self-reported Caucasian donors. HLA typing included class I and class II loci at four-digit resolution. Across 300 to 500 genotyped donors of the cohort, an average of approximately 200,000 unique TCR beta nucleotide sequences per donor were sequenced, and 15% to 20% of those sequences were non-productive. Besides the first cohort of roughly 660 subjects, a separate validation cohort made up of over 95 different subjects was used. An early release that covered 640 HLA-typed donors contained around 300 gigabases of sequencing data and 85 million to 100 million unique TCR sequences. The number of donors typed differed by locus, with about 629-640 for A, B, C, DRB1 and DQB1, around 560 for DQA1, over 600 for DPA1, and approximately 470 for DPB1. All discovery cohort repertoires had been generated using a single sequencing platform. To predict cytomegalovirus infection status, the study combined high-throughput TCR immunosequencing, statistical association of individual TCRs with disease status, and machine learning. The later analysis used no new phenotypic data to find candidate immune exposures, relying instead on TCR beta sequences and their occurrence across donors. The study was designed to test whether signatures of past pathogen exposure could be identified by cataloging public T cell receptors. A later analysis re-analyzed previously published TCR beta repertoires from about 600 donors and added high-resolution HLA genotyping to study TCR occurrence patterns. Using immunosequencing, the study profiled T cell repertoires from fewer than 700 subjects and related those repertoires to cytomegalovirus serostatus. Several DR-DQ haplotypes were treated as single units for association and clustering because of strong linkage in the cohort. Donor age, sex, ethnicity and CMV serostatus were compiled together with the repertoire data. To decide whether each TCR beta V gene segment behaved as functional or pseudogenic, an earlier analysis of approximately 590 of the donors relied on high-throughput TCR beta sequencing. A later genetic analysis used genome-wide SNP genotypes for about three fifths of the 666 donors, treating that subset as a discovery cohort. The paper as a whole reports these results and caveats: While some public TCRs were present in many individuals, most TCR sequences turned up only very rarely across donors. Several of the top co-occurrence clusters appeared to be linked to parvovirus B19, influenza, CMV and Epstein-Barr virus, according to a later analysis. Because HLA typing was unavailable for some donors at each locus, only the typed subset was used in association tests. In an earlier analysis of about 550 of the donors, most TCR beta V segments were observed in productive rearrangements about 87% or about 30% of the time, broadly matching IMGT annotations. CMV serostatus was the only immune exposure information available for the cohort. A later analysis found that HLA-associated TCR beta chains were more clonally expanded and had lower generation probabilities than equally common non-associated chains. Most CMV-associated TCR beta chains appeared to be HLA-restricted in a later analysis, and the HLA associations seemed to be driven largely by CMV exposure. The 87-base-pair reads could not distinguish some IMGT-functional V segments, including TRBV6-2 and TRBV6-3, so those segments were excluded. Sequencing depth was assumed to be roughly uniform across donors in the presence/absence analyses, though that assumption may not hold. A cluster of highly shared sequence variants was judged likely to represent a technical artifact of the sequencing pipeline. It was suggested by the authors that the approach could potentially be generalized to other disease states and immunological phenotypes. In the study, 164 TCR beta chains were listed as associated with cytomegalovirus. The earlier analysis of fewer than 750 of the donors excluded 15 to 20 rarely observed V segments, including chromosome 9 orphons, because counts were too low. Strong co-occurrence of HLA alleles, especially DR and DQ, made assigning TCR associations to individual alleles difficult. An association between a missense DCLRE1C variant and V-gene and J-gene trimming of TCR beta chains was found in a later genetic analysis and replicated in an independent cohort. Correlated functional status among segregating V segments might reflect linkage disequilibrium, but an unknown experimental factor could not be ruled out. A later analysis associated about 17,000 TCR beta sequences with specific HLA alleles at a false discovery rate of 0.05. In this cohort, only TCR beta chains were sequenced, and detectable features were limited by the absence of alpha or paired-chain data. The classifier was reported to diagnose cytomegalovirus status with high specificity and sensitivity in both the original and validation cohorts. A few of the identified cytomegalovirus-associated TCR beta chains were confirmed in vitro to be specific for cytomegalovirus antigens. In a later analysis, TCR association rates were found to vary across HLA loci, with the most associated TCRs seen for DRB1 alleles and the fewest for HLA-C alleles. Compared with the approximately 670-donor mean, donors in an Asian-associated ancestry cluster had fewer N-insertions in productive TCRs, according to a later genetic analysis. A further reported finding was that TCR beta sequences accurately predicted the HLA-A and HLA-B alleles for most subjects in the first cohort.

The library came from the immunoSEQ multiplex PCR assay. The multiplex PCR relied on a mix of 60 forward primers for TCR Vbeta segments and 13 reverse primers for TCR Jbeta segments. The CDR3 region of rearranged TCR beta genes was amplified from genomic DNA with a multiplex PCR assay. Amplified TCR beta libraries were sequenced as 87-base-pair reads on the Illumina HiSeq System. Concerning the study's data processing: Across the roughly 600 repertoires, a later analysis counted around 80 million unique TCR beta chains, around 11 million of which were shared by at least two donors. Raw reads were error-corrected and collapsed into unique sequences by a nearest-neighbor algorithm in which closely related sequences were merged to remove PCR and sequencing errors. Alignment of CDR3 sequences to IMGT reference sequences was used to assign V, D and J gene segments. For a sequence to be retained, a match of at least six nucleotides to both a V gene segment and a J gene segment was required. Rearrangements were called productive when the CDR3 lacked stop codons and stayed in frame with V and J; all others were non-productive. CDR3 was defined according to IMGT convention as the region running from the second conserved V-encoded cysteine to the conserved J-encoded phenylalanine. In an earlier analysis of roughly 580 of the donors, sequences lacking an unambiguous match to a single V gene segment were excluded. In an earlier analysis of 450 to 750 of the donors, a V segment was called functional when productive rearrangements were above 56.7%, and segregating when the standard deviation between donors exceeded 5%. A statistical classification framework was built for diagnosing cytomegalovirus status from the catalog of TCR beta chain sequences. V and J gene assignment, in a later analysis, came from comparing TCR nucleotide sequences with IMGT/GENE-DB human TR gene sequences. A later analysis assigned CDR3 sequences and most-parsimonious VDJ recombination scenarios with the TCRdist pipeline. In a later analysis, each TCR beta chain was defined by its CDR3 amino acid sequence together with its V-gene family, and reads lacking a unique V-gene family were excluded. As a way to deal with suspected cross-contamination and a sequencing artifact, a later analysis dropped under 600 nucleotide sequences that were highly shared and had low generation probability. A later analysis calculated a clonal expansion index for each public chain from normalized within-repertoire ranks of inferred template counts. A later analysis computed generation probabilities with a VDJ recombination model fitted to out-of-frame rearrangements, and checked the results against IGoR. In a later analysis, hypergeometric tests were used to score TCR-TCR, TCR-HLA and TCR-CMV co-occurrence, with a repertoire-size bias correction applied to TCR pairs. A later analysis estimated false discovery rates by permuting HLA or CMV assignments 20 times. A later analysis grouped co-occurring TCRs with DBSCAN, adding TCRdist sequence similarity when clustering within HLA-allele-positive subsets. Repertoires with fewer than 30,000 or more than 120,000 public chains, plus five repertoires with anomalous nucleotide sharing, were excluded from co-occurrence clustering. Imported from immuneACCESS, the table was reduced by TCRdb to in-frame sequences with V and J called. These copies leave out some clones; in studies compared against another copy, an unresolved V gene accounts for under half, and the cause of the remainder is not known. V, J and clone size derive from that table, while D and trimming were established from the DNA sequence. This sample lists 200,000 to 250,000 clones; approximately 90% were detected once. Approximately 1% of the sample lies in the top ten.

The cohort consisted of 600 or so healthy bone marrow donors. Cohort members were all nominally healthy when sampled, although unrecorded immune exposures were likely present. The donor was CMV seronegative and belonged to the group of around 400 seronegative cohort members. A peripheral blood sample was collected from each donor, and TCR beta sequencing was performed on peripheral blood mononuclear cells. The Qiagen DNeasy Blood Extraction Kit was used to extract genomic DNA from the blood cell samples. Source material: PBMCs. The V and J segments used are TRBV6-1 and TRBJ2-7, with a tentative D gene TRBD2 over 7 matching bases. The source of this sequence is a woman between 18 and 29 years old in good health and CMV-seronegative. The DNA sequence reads TGTGCCAGCAGGAGAGGGGGGGAGAGCAACAACGAGCAGTACTTC. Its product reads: CASRRGGESNNEQYF.